This TCR beta chain was identified during a study of T-cell reconstitution after alpha-beta-depleted transplantation in children. V was clipped by 0 bases and J by 5 bases, with 7 bases between them. Germline CDR1 is LGHNA and CDR2 is YSLEER. The CDR3 runs to 14 residues. Overall study findings and caveats: Reportedly, only several hundred clones from non-depleted graft cells drove alpha-beta T-cell counts at about two months. Counts and diversity of T cells one year after transplant came mostly from newly produced T cells. Surviving recipient T cells and intrathymic progenitors accounted for some patients' high TCRbeta diversity at day 60.

TCRbeta library construction was performed incorporating unique molecular identifiers. TCRdb processed the PCR reads anew with MiXCR; each CDR3 protein has one entry. The table lists about 580,000 distinct CDR3 sequences, about 21% of them singletons. This clonotype was counted many times. Its target is not known. The sample in question was PBMCs, mostly from graft donor cells, obtained 360 days after TCRalphabeta/CD19-depleted stem cell transplant. The genes are TRBV4-3 and TRBJ2-2; D uncertain. The source is a boy younger than two who had a stem cell transplant for acute myeloid leukemia, so the T cells may come from the graft donor. CDR3 in amino acids: CASSQETGTGELFF. The CDR3 DNA reads as TGCGCCAGCAGCCAAGAAACGGGTACCGGGGAGCTGTTTTTT.